This section outlines one TCR beta chain sequence together with its context. The target of this receptor is not known. It has no much larger one-base neighbor in the sample; base qualities were not kept. This sample was included in a study of cytomegalovirus exposure and HLA in healthy donors (TCRdb year 2017). General notes on the study: An earlier analysis of some 620 of the donors reported under 300 Gb of sequence data and 95 million to 130 million unique TCR beta sequences obtained from 150 million to 200 million T cells. Using immunosequencing, the study profiled T cell repertoires from around 680 subjects and related those repertoires to cytomegalovirus serostatus. In the later analysis, no new phenotypic data were used to find candidate immune exposures; instead, reliance was placed on TCR beta sequences and their occurrence across donors. Class I and class II HLA loci were covered by the typing at four-digit resolution. The number of donors typed differed by locus, with 629-630 for A, B, C, DRB1 and DQB1, 522 for DQA1, some 570 for DPA1, and around 430 for DPB1. The study aimed to test whether signatures of past pathogen exposure could be identified by cataloging public T cell receptors. Donor age, sex, ethnicity and CMV serostatus were compiled together with the repertoire data. All discovery cohort repertoires had been generated on a single sequencing platform. An earlier analysis of nearly 600 of the donors applied high-throughput TCR beta sequencing to assess whether each TCR beta V gene segment acted as functional or pseudogenic. Of the approximately 400 genotyped donors, approximately 83% fell in the genetic ancestry cluster associated with self-reported Caucasian donors. Approximately 310 gigabases of sequencing data and 70 million to 100 million unique TCR sequences were included in an early release covering 500 to 750 HLA-typed donors. On average, about 200,000 unique TCR beta nucleotide sequences were sequenced per donor among some 430 genotyped donors of the cohort, with around 19% of those sequences being non-productive. In a later analysis, previously published TCR beta repertoires from 666 donors were re-analyzed and high-resolution HLA genotyping was added so that TCR occurrence patterns could be studied. A few DR-DQ haplotypes were treated as single units for association and clustering because of strong linkage in the cohort. Besides the first cohort of approximately 710 subjects, a separate validation cohort made up of around 120 different subjects was used. High-throughput TCR immunosequencing, statistical association of individual TCRs with disease status, and machine learning were combined to predict cytomegalovirus infection status. Genome-wide SNP genotypes for about 65% of the roughly 670 donors were used in a later genetic analysis, which treated that subset as a discovery cohort.

The library was prepared using the immunoSEQ multiplex PCR assay. The multiplex PCR relied on a mix of 60 forward primers for TCR Vbeta segments and 13 reverse primers for TCR Jbeta segments. The CDR3 region of rearranged TCR beta genes was amplified from genomic DNA with a multiplex PCR assay. The Illumina HiSeq System was used to sequence the amplified TCR beta libraries as 87-base-pair reads. The source study handled its data this way. In a later analysis, 70 million to 95 million unique TCR beta chains were counted across the roughly 700 repertoires, and roughly 10 million of these chains were shared by at least two donors. Raw reads were error-corrected and collapsed into unique sequences with a nearest-neighbor algorithm that merged closely related sequences to remove PCR and sequencing errors. V, D and J gene segments were assigned by aligning CDR3 sequences to IMGT reference sequences. For a sequence to be retained, a match of at least six nucleotides was required to both a V gene segment and a J gene segment. A rearrangement was called productive if the CDR3 had no stop codons and remained in frame with V and J, and every other rearrangement was called non-productive. Following IMGT convention, CDR3 was defined as the stretch from the second conserved V-encoded cysteine up to the conserved J-encoded phenylalanine. Sequences without an unambiguous match to a single V gene segment were excluded from the earlier analysis of approximately 560 of the donors. In an earlier analysis of around 590 of the donors, a V segment was called functional when productive rearrangements were above 56.7%, and segregating when the standard deviation between donors exceeded 5%. A statistical classification framework was built for diagnosing cytomegalovirus status from the catalog of TCR beta chain sequences. In a later analysis, TCR nucleotide sequences were compared against IMGT/GENE-DB human TR gene sequences so that V and J genes could be assigned. The TCRdist pipeline was used in a later analysis to assign CDR3 sequences and most-parsimonious VDJ recombination scenarios. In a later analysis, each TCR beta chain was defined by its CDR3 amino acid sequence together with its V-gene family, and reads without a unique V-gene family were excluded. In a later analysis, approximately 640 highly shared, low-generation-probability nucleotide sequences were removed to address suspected cross-contamination and a sequencing artifact. A later analysis calculated a clonal expansion index for each public chain from normalized within-repertoire ranks of inferred template counts. A later analysis computed generation probabilities with a VDJ recombination model fitted to out-of-frame rearrangements, and checked the results against IGoR. In a later analysis, hypergeometric tests were used to score TCR-TCR, TCR-HLA and TCR-CMV co-occurrence, with a repertoire-size bias correction applied to TCR pairs. A later analysis estimated false discovery rates by permuting HLA or CMV assignments 20 times. In a later analysis, co-occurring TCRs were grouped with DBSCAN, and TCRdist sequence similarity was added when clustering was performed within HLA-allele-positive subsets. Repertoires with fewer than 30,000 or more than 120,000 public chains, plus five repertoires with anomalous nucleotide sharing, were excluded from co-occurrence clustering. This immuneACCESS table, as held by TCRdb, lists in-frame sequences with V and J called but not all clones. Of the missing ones, under half trace to an unresolved V gene in checked studies; the others have no known cause. V and J calls and clone size are given by that table; D and trimming were obtained from the DNA. For this sample the table gives some 190,000 clones, of which about 82% were detected only once. Approximately 2.3% of the sample comes from the top ten.

The germline V gene (reference sequence) sets CDR1 to MNHNY and CDR2 to SVGAGI. Measured from the cysteine to the phenylalanine, the CDR3 is 15 residues long. Only the CDR3 region is kept as DNA, spanning 45 bases read in frame from base 1. The germline ends are 12 bases apart after V is trimmed by 4 bases and J by 0 bases. Overall study outcomes, separate from this receptor: The authors suggested that the approach could potentially be generalized to other disease states and immunological phenotypes. Compared with equally common non-associated chains, HLA-associated TCR beta chains in a later analysis were more clonally expanded and had lower generation probabilities. Correlated functional status among segregating V segments might reflect linkage disequilibrium, but an unknown experimental factor could not be ruled out. The earlier analysis of some 540 of the donors excluded about 16 rarely observed V segments, including chromosome 9 orphons, because counts were too low. Assigning TCR associations to individual alleles was difficult when HLA alleles, especially DR and DQ, strongly co-occurred. The classifier was reported to diagnose cytomegalovirus status with high specificity and sensitivity in both the original cohort and the validation cohort. Sequencing depth was assumed to be roughly uniform across donors in the presence/absence analyses, though that assumption may not hold. For the cohort, immune exposure information was limited to CMV serostatus. According to a later analysis, parvovirus B19, influenza, CMV and Epstein-Barr virus appeared linked to several top co-occurrence clusters. In a later analysis, the rate of TCR association differed among HLA loci, with DRB1 alleles having the most associated TCRs and HLA-C alleles having the fewest. A few of the identified cytomegalovirus-associated TCR beta chains were confirmed in vitro to be specific for cytomegalovirus antigens. An earlier analysis of roughly 570 of the donors showed that most TCR beta V segments appeared in productive rearrangements either about 87% or about 30% of the time, which broadly matched IMGT annotations. In a later analysis, most CMV-associated TCR beta chains were found to appear HLA-restricted, with HLA associations seemingly driven largely by CMV exposure. In a later genetic analysis, fewer N-insertions in productive TCRs were reported among donors in an Asian-associated ancestry cluster than the 666-donor mean. While some public TCRs were present in many individuals, most TCR sequences turned up only very rarely across donors. In a later analysis, about 16,000 TCR beta sequences were associated with specific HLA alleles at a false discovery rate of 0.05. The sequencing pipeline was judged likely to have produced a cluster of highly shared sequence variants as a technical artifact. The 87-base-pair reads could not distinguish some IMGT-functional V segments, including TRBV6-2 and TRBV6-3, so those segments were excluded. Because HLA typing was unavailable for some donors at each locus, only the typed subset was used in association tests. A further reported finding was that TCR beta sequences accurately predicted the HLA-A and HLA-B alleles for most subjects in the first cohort. This cohort had only TCR beta chains sequenced, and the lack of alpha or paired-chain data limited which features could be detected. The study listed over 150 TCR beta chains as associated with cytomegalovirus. In a later genetic analysis, a missense DCLRE1C variant was associated with V-gene and J-gene trimming of TCR beta chains, and the association was replicated in an independent cohort.

In total, 500 to 700 healthy bone marrow donors made up the cohort. At the time of sampling, every cohort member was nominally healthy, though immune exposures that went unrecorded were likely present. The donor was CMV seronegative and was included in the group of around 320 seronegative cohort members. A peripheral blood sample was provided by each donor, and peripheral blood mononuclear cells were used for TCR beta sequencing. Genomic DNA was extracted from the blood cell samples with the Qiagen DNeasy Blood Extraction Kit. The sequence was collected from a male donor in good health and CMV-seronegative. Material: PBMCs. The chain joins TRBV6-6 to TRBJ2-5, with TRBD1 as a weak D call on 6 bases. The nucleotide sequence reads as follows: TGTGCCAGCAGTTTGAGCAGGGGAAACCAAGAGACCCAGTACTTC. Its amino acids are CASSLSRGNQETQYF.